These T cell receptor beta chains were read from a single sample in a study of CD8 T cells in ankylosing spondylitis. From the 5' RACE reads, TCRdb called clonotypes with MiXCR, one entry per CDR3 protein. Here the sample spans about 360,000 distinct CDR3 sequences, 20% to 25% being singletons. Sequenced sample: blood, either unsorted or a sorted T cell fraction (not recorded which). The source of these receptors is a male donor with ankylosing spondylitis or in good health (not recorded which). The CDR3 runs from the conserved cysteine through the conserved F or W. D genes are given only for firm matches. Clone sizes are given selectively: once, few, many, or a class where the clone is expanded.

v_gene	abundance	j_gene	d_gene	CDR3aa	CDR3nt
TRBV6-2/TRBV6-3	NA	TRBJ2-3	NA	CASSYPTSFVYGGETDTQYF	TGTGCCAGCAGTTACCCGACCAGTTTCGTTTATGGCGGGGAGACAGATACGCAGTATTTT
TRBV28	NA	TRBJ1-1	NA	CASSFGEGNTEAFF	TGTGCCAGCAGTTTTGGGGAGGGGAACACTGAAGCTTTCTTT
TRBV11-2	few	TRBJ2-1	NA	CASSSGQPTVLNNEQFF	TGTGCCAGCAGCTCAGGACAGCCAACCGTACTTAACAATGAGCAGTTCTTC
TRBV21-1	few	TRBJ2-7	NA	CASSSLRGRPYEQYF	TGTGCCAGCAGTTCCTTAAGAGGCAGGCCCTACGAGCAGTACTTC
TRBV5-1	few	TRBJ2-6	NA	CASSLRGTDDSGANVLTF	TGCGCCAGCAGCCTCCGGGGGACAGATGACTCTGGGGCCAACGTCCTGACTTTC
TRBV12-3/TRBV12-4	NA	TRBJ2-3	NA	CASNLGGGPDTQYF	TGTGCCAGCAACCTGGGGGGGGGGCCTGATACGCAGTATTTT
TRBV28	NA	TRBJ2-1	NA	CASSPTEVPFGEQFF	TGTGCCAGCAGTCCAACAGAGGTACCCTTTGGTGAGCAGTTCTTC
TRBV7-9	few	TRBJ2-2	NA	CASSSSARIPGELFF	TGTGCCAGCAGCTCGTCCGCCCGAATCCCCGGGGAGCTGTTTTTT
TRBV29-1	few	TRBJ1-2	NA	CSVVWPRAGGYTF	TGCAGCGTTGTCTGGCCAAGGGCTGGAGGCTACACCTTC
TRBV12-5	few	TRBJ2-3	TRBD2	CASGFAGGTDTQYF	TGTGCTAGTGGTTTTGCGGGGGGCACAGATACGCAGTATTTT
TRBV4-1	NA	TRBJ2-3	NA	CASSQERFGDTQYF	TGCGCCAGCAGCCAAGAACGATTTGGAGATACGCAGTATTTT
TRBV9	NA	TRBJ2-1	NA	CASSISGGTYNEQFF	TGTGCCAGCAGCATATCAGGGGGGACCTACAATGAGCAGTTCTTC
TRBV4-1	NA	TRBJ1-2	NA	CASSQDRDPYGYTF	TGCGCCAGCAGCCAAGACAGAGACCCCTATGGCTACACCTTC
TRBV9	few	TRBJ1-1	NA	CASSPSADVDTEAFF	TGTGCCAGCAGCCCCAGCGCCGACGTTGATACTGAAGCTTTCTTT
TRBV6-5	NA	TRBJ2-7	NA	CASSYSQSAALSYEQYF	TGTGCCAGCAGTTACTCCCAATCAGCAGCCCTCTCCTACGAGCAGTACTTC